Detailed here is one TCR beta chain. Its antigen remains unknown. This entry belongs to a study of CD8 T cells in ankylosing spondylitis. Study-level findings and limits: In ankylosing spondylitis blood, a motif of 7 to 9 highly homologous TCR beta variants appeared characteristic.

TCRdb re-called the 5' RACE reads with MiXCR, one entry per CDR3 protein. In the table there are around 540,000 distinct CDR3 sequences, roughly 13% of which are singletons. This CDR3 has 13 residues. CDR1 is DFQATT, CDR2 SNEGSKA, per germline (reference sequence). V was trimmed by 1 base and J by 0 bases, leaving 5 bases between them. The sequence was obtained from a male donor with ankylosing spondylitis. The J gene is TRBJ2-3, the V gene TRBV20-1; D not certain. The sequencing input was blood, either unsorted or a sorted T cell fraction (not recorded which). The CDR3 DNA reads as TGCAGTGCTAGAGCGGGTAGCACAGATACGCAGTATTTT. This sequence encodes CSARAGSTDTQYF.